Listed below are T cell receptor beta chains from one sample, sequenced in a study of T-cell reconstitution after alpha-beta-depleted transplantation in children. A single record per CDR3 protein comes from TCRdb applying MiXCR to the PCR reads. The sample has some 200,000 distinct CDR3 sequences, roughly 11% seen once. Sequenced here: PBMCs, sampled before TCRalphabeta/CD19-depleted stem cell transplant. These receptors came from a child under two years old with acute myeloid leukemia, due to receive a stem cell transplant. The CDR3 runs from the conserved cysteine through the conserved F or W. Each record gives: D gene, J gene, clone size, V gene, CDR3 protein, CDR3 DNA. The D gene is left open where the match is weak. A clone size is listed for some rows: how often the clone was seen (once, few, many), or a class if it is expanded.

>TRBD1|TRBJ2-1|many|TRBV5-1
CASSPRGTVSNEQFF
TGCGCCAGCAGCCCCCGAGGGACAGTTTCCAATGAGCAGTTCTTC
>NA|TRBJ2-7|many|TRBV20-1
CSAGGSREQYF
TGCAGTGCTGGGGGATCCCGCGAGCAGTACTTC
>NA|TRBJ2-5|many|TRBV20-1
CSANPGDQETQYF
TGCAGTGCTAATCCGGGAGACCAAGAGACCCAGTACTTC
>NA|TRBJ1-2|many|TRBV5-1
CASREAFGYGYTF
TGCGCCAGCAGGGAAGCATTTGGGTATGGCTACACCTTC
>TRBD1|TRBJ1-3|many|TRBV20-1
CSARTGGSGNTIYF
TGCAGTGCTAGGACAGGGGGCTCTGGAAACACCATATATTTT
>TRBD2|TRBJ2-5|many|TRBV29-1
CSVESGKETQYF
TGCAGCGTTGAGAGCGGGAAAGAGACCCAGTACTTC
>TRBD2|TRBJ2-1|many|TRBV10-3
CAISEGRGERNEQFF
TGTGCCATCAGTGAGGGGAGGGGTGAGAGGAATGAGCAGTTCTTC
>TRBD2|TRBJ2-7|many|TRBV20-1
CSARDVPASGSYEQYF
TGCAGTGCTAGAGATGTTCCCGCTAGCGGGAGCTACGAGCAGTACTTC
>NA|TRBJ2-3|many|TRBV7-2
CASSLAGGSFADTQYF
TGTGCCAGCAGCTTAGCGGGAGGCTCATTCGCAGATACGCAGTATTTT
>NA|TRBJ2-2|NA|TRBV5-1
CASSPSAGLPIGELFF
TGCGCCAGCAGTCCCTCTGCGGGACTCCCCATCGGGGAGCTGTTTTTT
>TRBD2|TRBJ2-7|many|TRBV16
CASSHPPGLGTYEQYF
TGTGCCAGCAGCCATCCGCCGGGACTAGGTACCTACGAGCAGTACTTC
>NA|TRBJ1-2|many|TRBV29-1
CSVELGPGGYTF
TGCAGCGTTGAGTTGGGACCCGGGGGCTACACCTTC
>TRBD1|TRBJ1-6|many|TRBV28
CASSLSPDRKYNSPLHF
TGTGCCAGCAGTTTATCCCCGGACAGGAAATATAATTCACCCCTCCACTTT
>NA|TRBJ2-7|many|TRBV6-6
CASSYDGTSSSYEQYF
TGTGCCAGCAGTTACGATGGGACATCGAGCTCCTACGAGCAGTACTTC
>NA|TRBJ1-5|many|TRBV6-1
CASSRRGASVDQPQHF
TGTGCCAGCAGTAGACGTGGAGCGTCAGTGGATCAGCCCCAGCATTTT
>NA|TRBJ1-1|few|TRBV29-1
CSVAPTWTLEAFF
TGCAGCGTTGCACCGACTTGGACCCTTGAAGCTTTCTTT
>NA|TRBJ2-3|NA|TRBV28
CASTVQRVERAQYF
TGTGCCAGCACGGTCCAGCGAGTCGAGAGGGCGCAGTATTTT
>TRBD1|TRBJ2-7|few|TRBV20-1
CIGGGAGGRSYEQYF
TGCATCGGGGGCGGGGCAGGGGGCCGCTCCTACGAGCAGTACTTC
>TRBD1|TRBJ1-1|few|TRBV12-3/TRBV12-4
CASSLRDRPNTEAFF
TGTGCCAGCAGTTTACGGGACAGACCGAACACTGAAGCTTTCTTT
>NA|TRBJ2-2|many|TRBV29-1
CSAVASGRESTGELFF
TGCAGCGCGGTAGCCTCTGGTCGGGAGTCGACCGGGGAGCTGTTTTTT
>TRBD2|TRBJ2-7|many|TRBV5-4
CASSLASGREGEQYF
TGTGCCAGCAGCTTAGCGAGCGGGAGAGAGGGCGAGCAGTACTTC
>NA|TRBJ2-1|many|TRBV14
CASSLGQGLRFF
TGTGCCAGCAGCCTAGGGCAGGGACTGCGGTTCTTC
>TRBD2|TRBJ2-3|few|TRBV7-2
CASSLSRAGGMETQYF
TGTGCCAGCAGCTTGTCACGTGCGGGGGGGATGGAAACGCAGTATTTT
>NA|TRBJ2-7|many|TRBV29-1
CSAGATSYEQYF
TGCAGCGCAGGGGCGACGAGCTACGAGCAGTACTTC
>NA|TRBJ2-2|many|TRBV2
CASATRRGNTGELFF
TGTGCCAGCGCCACCAGGAGGGGTAACACCGGGGAGCTGTTTTTT
>TRBD1|TRBJ2-7|many|TRBV29-1
CSAQIQGATEQYF
TGCAGCGCCCAGATACAGGGGGCTACCGAGCAGTACTTC
>NA|TRBJ2-7|many|TRBV20-1
CSARQTYEQYF
TGCAGTGCCCGACAGACCTACGAGCAGTACTTC
>TRBD2|TRBJ2-7|many|TRBV18
CASSRAGGNRAYEQYF
TGTGCCAGCTCACGGGCGGGAGGAAACAGGGCCTACGAGCAGTACTTC
>NA|TRBJ1-4|many|TRBV28
CASKGPREKLFF
TGTGCCAGCAAGGGTCCCCGGGAAAAACTGTTTTTT
>NA|TRBJ1-1|many|TRBV10-3
CAINQYGIEKMNTEAFF
TGTGCCATCAACCAGTATGGAATAGAGAAGATGAACACTGAAGCTTTCTTT
>NA|TRBJ1-3|many|TRBV28
CASSFRMGLGNTIYF
TGTGCCAGCAGTTTTCGGATGGGACTTGGAAACACCATATATTTT
>TRBD2|TRBJ2-3|many|TRBV7-2
CASRLTSGRPDTQYF
TGCGCCAGCAGGTTGACTAGCGGGAGACCAGATACGCAGTATTTT
>NA|TRBJ1-2|many|TRBV28
CASSAGDTFNYGYTF
TGTGCCAGCAGTGCGGGGGACACATTCAACTATGGCTACACCTTC
>NA|TRBJ1-2|many|TRBV4-1
CASSQRYTGLDGYTF
TGCGCCAGCAGCCAACGCTATACAGGGCTGGATGGCTACACCTTC
>NA|TRBJ2-3|many|TRBV7-2
CASSFYGGRTDTQYF
TGTGCCAGCAGCTTTTATGGGGGGCGGACAGATACGCAGTATTTT
>NA|TRBJ1-4|once|TRBV20-1
CSARDRLWEKLFF
TGCAGTGCTAGAGATCGGCTATGGGAAAAACTGTTTTTT
>NA|TRBJ2-7|many|TRBV12-3/TRBV12-4
CASSLGGGPYEQYF
TGTGCCAGCAGTTTAGGAGGCGGGCCCTACGAGCAGTACTTC
>NA|TRBJ2-3|many|TRBV7-2
CASSLGHPGDTQYF
TGTGCCAGCAGCTTAGGACACCCAGGAGATACGCAGTATTTT
>NA|TRBJ1-1|NA|TRBV4-2
CASSQEITGQNTEAFF
TGTGCCAGCAGCCAAGAGATCACGGGACAGAACACTGAAGCTTTCTTT
>NA|TRBJ2-3|many|TRBV20-1
CSGGEDTQYF
TGCAGTGGAGGGGAGGATACGCAGTATTTT
>NA|TRBJ1-1|NA|TRBV11-3
CASSSRGLSPTEAFF
TGTGCCAGCAGCTCCAGGGGCCTGTCCCCCACTGAAGCTTTCTTT
>TRBD2|TRBJ2-3|many|TRBV5-1
CASSPPGLAGTDTQYF
TGCGCCAGCAGCCCCCCGGGACTAGCGGGAACAGATACGCAGTATTTT
>TRBD1|TRBJ1-4|NA|TRBV2
CASSERDSNEKLFF
TGTGCCAGCAGTGAACGGGACAGCAATGAAAAACTGTTTTTT
>NA|TRBJ2-7|many|TRBV6-5
CASSYSLLDNYEQYF
TGTGCCAGCAGTTACTCCCTCTTGGACAACTACGAGCAGTACTTC
>NA|TRBJ2-5|NA|TRBV28
CASSRVRETQYF
TGTGCCAGCAGCCGGGTTAGGGAGACCCAGTACTTC
>NA|TRBJ2-5|many|TRBV9
CASSPGTPVGTQYF
TGTGCCAGCAGCCCCGGAACCCCAGTAGGGACCCAGTACTTC
>NA|TRBJ1-2|many|TRBV29-1
CSVEDGTGGGYGYTF
TGCAGCGTTGAAGATGGTACCGGGGGAGGTTACGGCTACACCTTC
>TRBD1|TRBJ2-7|many|TRBV18
CASSHSGTGYEQYF
TGTGCCAGCTCTCACTCCGGGACAGGTTACGAGCAGTACTTC
>TRBD2|TRBJ2-3|many|TRBV15
CATSAKTSGTDTQYF
TGTGCCACCAGCGCCAAGACTAGCGGCACAGATACGCAGTATTTT
>NA|TRBJ2-5|few|TRBV9
CASSAHRDNYQETQYF
TGTGCCAGCAGCGCGCACCGGGACAACTACCAAGAGACCCAGTACTTC
>TRBD2|TRBJ2-1|many|TRBV6-1
CASSPPAGTANEQFF
TGTGCCAGCAGTCCGCCAGCGGGAACCGCCAATGAGCAGTTCTTC